The 32 T cell receptor beta chains given below trace back to one sample, sequenced in a study of patients and donors after allogeneic stem cell transplantation (TCRdb year 2020). The library relied on RT-PCR. The run used a NextSeq 550. TCRdb cleaned the public reads at Q25 with fastp, built clones with MiXCR and kept in-frame beta chains. Every entry covers one CDR3 protein and lists the most common genes and DNA from its rows. The sample table shows fewer than 500,000 distinct CDR3 sequences, and approximately 16% are seen once. Over 6% of the sample is taken by the ten largest. Material for sequencing was blood, either unsorted or a sorted T cell fraction (not recorded which). The source is a human donor who was either an allogeneic HSCT recipient or a stem cell or donor lymphocyte infusion donor (not recorded which). It is not recorded whose cells these are; they may come from a transplant donor.

This sequence joins TRBV7-9 and TRBJ2-7; 9 bases line up with TRBD1. Germline V gene sequence: CDR1 SEHNR, CDR2 FQNEAQ (reference sequence). V dropped 2 bases and J dropped 5; count of bases not matched to a gene: 10. The CDR3 has 16 residues. The chain's CDR3 is CASSLPGQGIWNEQYF. The DNA for the CDR3 is TGTGCCAGCAGCTTACCGGGACAGGGTATTTGGAACGAGCAGTACTTC.

The V and J genes are TRBV4-1 and TRBJ2-1; 10 bases agree with TRBD1. CDR1 and CDR2 from the germline V gene are MGHRA and YSYEKL. CDR3 size: 18 residues. V lost 4 bases and J lost 2; bases outside the gene matches: 11. DNA of the CDR3: TGCGCCAGCAGCCCGTCCTCGATAGGGACAGGGGCCTACAATGAGCAGTTCTTC. Protein product: CASSPSSIGTGAYNEQFF.

The J gene is TRBJ1-3, the V gene TRBV5-1; D call uncertain. The length of the CDR3 is 15 residues. Trimming left V 5 bases short and J 2 bases short, with 14 bases between. The germline gives CDR1 SGHRS, CDR2 YFSETQ. CDR3 protein: CASSQIPGTGNTIYF. The DNA for the CDR3 is TGCGCCAGCAGTCAAATCCCGGGAACTGGAAACACCATATATTTT.

The gene calls are TRBV3-1 and TRBJ1-3, with D maybe TRBD1 (5 bases). CDR3 length equals 15 residues. V lost 3 bases, J lost 0 bases, and 9 bases lay in between. The germline gives CDR1 LGHDT, CDR2 YNNKEL (reference sequence). CDR3 residues: CASSQGGVSGNTIYF. The CDR3 DNA sequence: TGTGCCAGCAGCCAGGGAGGGGTCTCTGGAAACACCATATATTTT.

This clonotype was seen at least ten times. Germline is not matched at one junction end, which may reflect a read error. The chain is built from TRBV12-3 or TRBV12-4 and TRBJ2-2; 10 positions agree with TRBD2. CDR3 length: 15 amino acids. The CDR3 coding sequence is TGTGCCAGCAGCTTAGGGACTAGCGTTTCCGGGGAGCTGTTTTTT. Its protein is CASSLGTSVSGELFF.

J is TRBJ2-3 and V is TRBV6-5; D is perhaps TRBD1 (6 bases). CDR1 MNHEY and CDR2 SVGAGI come from the germline V gene. This CDR3 region has 15 residues. V dropped 2 bases and J dropped 2 bases, with 11 bases sitting between them. The CDR3 DNA reads TGTGCCAGCAGTTACCCAGGGGCGACCACAGATACGCAGTATTTT. This translates into CASSYPGATTDTQYF.

The table lists this clonotype with many counts. The chain couples TRBV12-3 or TRBV12-4 to TRBJ1-4, with D possibly being TRBD1 (5 bases). Trimming pared 7 bases from V and 8 bases from J, leaving 14 bases between. The CDR3 sequence is 13 residues long. This CDR3 reads CASTWGSPEKLFF. DNA of the CDR3: TGTGCCAGCACCTGGGGGTCTCCCGAAAAACTGTTTTTT.

This clonotype was detected only a few times. The rearrangement joins TRBV12-3 or TRBV12-4 to TRBJ2-3; 8 positions agree with TRBD2. The V gene end was trimmed by 9 bases and the J gene end by 2 bases; junction bases not matched to a gene: 10. The CDR3 covers 15 residues. CDR3 amino acids: CASKKRRGATDTQYF. CDR3 DNA sequence: TGTGCCAGTAAGAAACGGCGGGGGGCCACAGATACGCAGTATTTT.

This clonotype was seen more than once but under ten times. The J gene is TRBJ2-5, the V gene TRBV12-3 or TRBV12-4; 9 positions agree with TRBD2. The ends lost 3 bases at V and 0 bases at J; junction bases unmatched: 8. This CDR3 region has 17 residues. CDR3: CASSFRAGGVYQETQYF. CDR3 DNA: TGTGCCAGCAGTTTCCGGGCGGGGGGGGTCTACCAAGAGACCCAGTACTTC.

The chain recombines TRBV4-1 with TRBJ1-5; D is undetermined. CDR1 MGHRA and CDR2 YSYEKL come from the germline V gene. The V gene lost 2 bases and the J gene lost 4 bases, with 6 bases spanning the gap. This CDR3 is built from 13 residues. The CDR3 DNA follows: TGCGCCAGCAGCCAATTTGGGAATCAGCCCCAGCATTTT. Translated: CASSQFGNQPQHF.

The chain employs TRBV19 and TRBJ2-7; TRBD2 aligns across 7 bases. The CDR3 is made up of 15 amino acids. After removal of 3 bases from V and 0 bases from J, the junction contained 5 bases not matched to a gene. CDR1 is LNHDA and CDR2 is SQIVND in the germline V gene (reference sequence). For the CDR3, the DNA is TGTGCCAGTAGTATCTTCAGCGGGGTCTCCTACGAGCAGTACTTC. Translated: CASSIFSGVSYEQYF.

The chain couples TRBV27 to TRBJ2-2; D call uncertain. Germline V CDR1 and CDR2: MNHEY, SMNVEV (reference sequence). Trimming shortened V by 3 bases and J by 5 bases, and 10 bases separated the two germline ends. The CDR3 consists of 14 residues. The CDR3 reads CASSFPSATGELFF. CDR3 in DNA: TGTGCCAGCAGTTTCCCCTCGGCGACCGGGGAGCTGTTTTTT.

This clonotype was seen more than once but under ten times. The chain uses TRBV30 and TRBJ1-4; the D is unclear. The germline gives CDR1 GTSNPN, CDR2 SVGIG (reference sequence). Trimming took off 8 bases at V and 5 bases at J, with 18 bases between the two ends. This CDR3 comprises 14 residues. CDR3 sequence (DNA): TGTGCCGGAATAACTTACCTCGGGAATGAAAAACTGTTTTTT. Amino acid sequence: CAGITYLGNEKLFF.

This clonotype was recorded at least ten times. The chain is built from TRBV5-1 and TRBJ2-7; possibly TRBD2 for D (6 bases). Germline V gene data show CDR1 as SGHRS and CDR2 as YFSETQ. CDR3 length equals 14 residues. Between the trimmed V and J ends, which lost 3 bases and 4 bases, there was a span of 14 bases. The CDR3 here is CASSSGGTEYEQYF. The CDR3 bases are TGCGCCAGCAGCTCCGGCGGGACTGAGTACGAGCAGTACTTC.

This clonotype appeared a few times. This chain joins TRBV12-3 or TRBV12-4 and TRBJ2-2, with D hard to call. This CDR3 region has 11 residues. The V and J ends lost 3 bases and 9 bases respectively, with 5 bases between them. DNA of the CDR3: TGTGCCAGCAGTTTCGCCCGGGAGCTGTTTTTT. This codes for CASSFARELFF.

The chain carries TRBV4-1 and TRBJ2-5, with 7 bases matching TRBD2. V trimming: 4 bases; J trimming: 5 bases; junction bases outside the gene matches: 10. The germline V gene has CDR1 MGHRA and CDR2 YSYEKL. The CDR3 runs to 15 residues. As DNA, the CDR3 is TGCGCCAGCAGCCCGGGCCCCCTAGCGGTGGAGACCCAGTACTTC. This encodes CASSPGPLAVETQYF.

This clonotype appeared a few times. CDR3 protein: CASSQGYRGSMGEKLFF. Here the CDR3 DNA reads TGCGCCAGCAGCCAAGGGTACAGGGGAAGTATGGGTGAAAAACTGTTTTTT. The rearrangement links TRBV4-1 to TRBJ1-4, with 7 bases that match TRBD1. Looked up from germline, CDR1 is MGHRA and CDR2 is YSYEKL. This CDR3 is 17 amino acids long. The ends lost 1 base at V and 7 bases at J; junction bases unmatched: 12.

The chain's CDR3 is CASSPGQPGTGNTIYF. The CDR3 DNA follows: TGTGCCAGCAGCCCTGGACAGCCCGGTACTGGAAACACCATATATTTT. This chain connects TRBV3-1 to TRBJ1-3, with a weak D call TRBD1 (6 bases). CDR3 length equals 16 residues. From germline, CDR1 is LGHDT and CDR2 YNNKEL (reference sequence). V was clipped by 4 bases and J by 2 bases, with 15 bases between them.

This chain joins TRBV4-3 and TRBJ1-2; 7 bases match TRBD1. Looked up from germline, CDR1 is LGHNA and CDR2 is YSLEER. The CDR3 contains 16 residues. J was trimmed by 2 bases and V by 7 bases; bases with no gene match: 13. This CDR3 is CASTPNPGQTNYGYTF. The CDR3 DNA is TGCGCCAGCACCCCTAATCCGGGACAGACAAACTATGGCTACACCTTC.

V is TRBV2 and J is TRBJ2-3, with 12 positions matching TRBD2. In germline, CDR1 is SNHLY, CDR2 FYNNEI. The CDR3 loop spans 16 amino acids. The ends lost 5 bases at V and 1 base at J; junction bases unmatched: 4. The chain's CDR3 is CASSPTSGSRTDTQYF. DNA of the CDR3: TGTGCCAGCAGTCCGACTAGCGGGAGTCGCACAGATACGCAGTATTTT.

This clonotype was seen at least ten times. The J gene is TRBJ2-1, the V gene TRBV24-1; D gene ambiguous. This CDR3 spans 13 amino acids. With 4 bases removed from V and 12 bases from J, the gap between germline ends came to 15 bases. Germline CDR1 is KGHDR and CDR2 is SFDVKD. CDR3 sequence (DNA): TGTGCCACCAGTGAGCTCCACCCCTATCGGCAGTTCTTC. Protein: CATSELHPYRQFF.

This clonotype was seen ten or more times. The rearrangement uses TRBV12-3 or TRBV12-4 and TRBJ1-4; weak D call: TRBD1 (6 bases). The CDR3 is 15 amino acids. Trimming pared 6 bases from V and 7 bases from J, leaving 18 bases between. The CDR3 loop reads CASSSTGSGGEKLFF. CDR3 nucleotide sequence: TGTGCCAGCAGCTCAACAGGGAGCGGGGGTGAAAAACTGTTTTTT.

This clonotype was seen a handful of times. V gene TRBV7-2 combines with J gene TRBJ2-7; D not resolved. CDR1 and CDR2 from the germline V gene are SGHTA and FQGNSA. CDR3 size: 15 residues. V was cut by 5 bases and J by 0 bases, with 14 bases left in between. The CDR3 region is CASSRHAAASYEQYF. CDR3 bases: TGTGCCAGCAGCCGACATGCGGCGGCCTCCTACGAGCAGTACTTC.

This clonotype was detected only a few times. The chain uses TRBV3-1 and TRBJ1-6; 8 bases map to TRBD1. V was pared by 2 bases and J by 7 bases, with 7 bases of the junction left unmatched. The CDR3 is made up of 16 amino acids. Germline values: CDR1 LGHDT, CDR2 YNNKEL (reference sequence). The DNA of the CDR3 is TGTGCCAGCAGCCAAAGGACAGGGAATGGAAATTCACCCCTCCACTTT. It is translated as CASSQRTGNGNSPLHF.

This clonotype turned up a few times. The chain carries TRBV4-2 and TRBJ1-5; D gene ambiguous. The CDR3 contains 16 residues. Trimming left V 1 base short and J 0 bases short, with 10 bases between. Germline V gives CDR1 LGHNA, CDR2 YNFKEQ. The CDR3 spells CASSQGNIYSNQPQHF. CDR3 nucleotide sequence: TGTGCCAGCAGCCAAGGGAACATCTATAGCAATCAGCCCCAGCATTTT.

This clonotype came up a few times. The chain uses TRBV20-1 and TRBJ2-1; D gene uncertain. Trimming stripped 1 base from V and 9 bases from J, with 13 bases between. The CDR3 runs 13 residues. The V gene's germline CDR1 is DFQATT and CDR2 SNEGSKA (reference sequence). For the CDR3, the DNA is TGCAGTGCTAGAGTCCCTCTAGGCACTGAGCAGTTCTTC. Residues: CSARVPLGTEQFF.

There are many counts of this clonotype. The J gene is TRBJ2-3, the V gene TRBV11-3; D not resolved. Deletions cut 0 bases from V and 2 bases from J, with 3 bases between. CDR1 and CDR2 (germline): SGHNT, YENEEA. The CDR3 has 13 residues. CDR3 in amino acids: CASSLDATDTQYF. The CDR3 nucleotides are TGTGCCAGCAGCTTAGATGCCACAGATACGCAGTATTTT.

The chain is built from TRBV10-3 and TRBJ2-7, with 9 bases that match TRBD2. This CDR3 contains 16 residues. The germline CDR1 and CDR2 sequences are ENHRY and SYGVKD. Trimming took 1 base from V and 1 from J; bases not matched to a gene: 5. The CDR3 region has the DNA TGTGCCATCAGTGAGTGGTCTAGCGGGACTTCCTACGAGCAGTACTTC. Residues: CAISEWSSGTSYEQYF.

DNA for the CDR3: TGTGCCATCAGCCCCAGGGGAGGCGGCTACACCTTC. Translating gives CAISPRGGGYTF. V gene TRBV10-3 combines with J gene TRBJ1-2; a possible D gene is TRBD1 (6 bases). The CDR3 is 12 amino acids. Germline V gene data show CDR1 as ENHRY and CDR2 as SYGVKD. Deletions cut 6 bases from V and 8 bases from J, with 13 bases between.

V is TRBV5-1 and J is TRBJ1-1, with D possibly being TRBD1 (6 bases). V was pared by 5 bases and J by 6 bases, with 17 bases between. CDR3 length: 14 residues. Germline-derived CDR1 and CDR2 are SGHRS and YFSETQ. The CDR3 loop is CASRRDTSNAEAFF. The CDR3 DNA is TGCGCCAGCAGACGGGACACTTCCAACGCTGAAGCTTTCTTT.

The V gene is TRBV6-2 or TRBV6-3, the J gene TRBJ1-1; D is ambiguous. Between the trimmed V and J ends, which lost 1 base and 5 bases, there was a span of 5 bases. The CDR3 covers 12 residues. The V gene's germline CDR1 is MNHEY and CDR2 SVGEGT. The CDR3 sequence is CASSYWRTEAFF. In nucleotides, the CDR3 is TGTGCCAGCAGTTACTGGAGGACTGAAGCTTTCTTT.

The chain couples TRBV25-1 to TRBJ2-7; 11 bases match TRBD1. The CDR3 has 15 amino acids. The germline CDR1 and CDR2 sequences are MGHDK and SYGVNS. V shed 10 bases and J 0 bases; nucleotides not matched to a gene: 8. The CDR3 protein is CATLGQGAPSYEQYF. The CDR3 nucleotides read TGTGCCACCTTAGGACAGGGGGCGCCCTCCTACGAGCAGTACTTC.